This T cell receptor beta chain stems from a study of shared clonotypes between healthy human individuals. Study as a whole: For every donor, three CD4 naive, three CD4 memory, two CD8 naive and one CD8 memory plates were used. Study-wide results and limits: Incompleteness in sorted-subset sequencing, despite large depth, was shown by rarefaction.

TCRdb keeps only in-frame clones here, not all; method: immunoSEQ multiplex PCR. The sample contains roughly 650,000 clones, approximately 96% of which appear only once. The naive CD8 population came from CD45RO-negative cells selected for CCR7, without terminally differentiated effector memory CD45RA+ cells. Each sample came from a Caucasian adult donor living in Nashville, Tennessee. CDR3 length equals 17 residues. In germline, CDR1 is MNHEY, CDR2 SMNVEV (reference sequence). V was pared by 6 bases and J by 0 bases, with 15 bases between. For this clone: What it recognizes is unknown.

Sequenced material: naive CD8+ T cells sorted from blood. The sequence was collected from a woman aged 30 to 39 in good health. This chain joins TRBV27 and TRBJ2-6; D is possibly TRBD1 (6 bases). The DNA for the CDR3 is TGTGCCAGCAGGGCACAGGGCTGGGGCTCTGGGGCCAACGTCCTGACTTTC. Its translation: CASRAQGWGSGANVLTF. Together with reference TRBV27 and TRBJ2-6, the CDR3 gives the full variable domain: EAQVTQNPRYLITVTGKKLTVTCSQNMNHEYMSWYRQDPGLGLRQIYYSMNVEVTDKGDVPEGYKVSRKEKRNFPLILESPSPNQTSLYFCASRAQGWGSGANVLTFGAGSRLTVL.